This T cell receptor (beta chain) was identified in a study of blood T cell repertoires in COVID-19. Study background: T cells, B-cell-depleted T cells, or PBMCs provided the cDNA or gDNA that served as material.

Per the original methods: The assay estimated nucleated cells by amplifying reference gene primers. Some clones are missing from TCRdb's copy, which holds only in-frame ones; the method was immunoSEQ multiplex PCR. The V and J calls and the clone size are those of that table, but D and trimming were determined from the DNA. The data contain 110,000 to 150,000 clones, 85% to 90% of them singletons. The CDR3 is 16 amino acids. Germline-derived CDR1 and CDR2 are MDHEN and SYDVKM. The junction had 13 bases not matched to a gene; V was cut back by 4 bases and J by 8 bases. Sequencing was carried out using peripheral blood. The chain employs TRBV28 and TRBJ1-2, with 10 bases fitting TRBD1. This sequence originates from a human donor in a cohort sampled during active COVID-19. CDR3 sequence reads: CASSSTAPDRGRGYTF. CDR3 coding DNA: TGTGCCAGCAGTTCCACCGCCCCTGACAGGGGGCGAGGCTACACCTTC.